The present entry profiles one T cell receptor beta chain with its context. Its antigen remains undetermined. Within one base of it there is no much larger clone, and no base qualities were kept. Library preparation was by the immunoSEQ multiplex PCR assay. For the multiplex PCR, a mixture combining 60 forward primers for TCR Vbeta segments and 13 reverse primers for TCR Jbeta segments was used. A multiplex PCR assay on genomic DNA amplified the CDR3 region of rearranged TCR beta genes. Amplified TCR beta libraries were sequenced as 87-base-pair reads on the Illumina HiSeq System. As for how the authors treated the data: A later analysis tallied tens of millions of unique TCR beta chains across the approximately 670 repertoires, and some 10 million of those chains were shared by two or more donors. Raw reads were error-corrected and collapsed into unique sequences by a nearest-neighbor algorithm in which closely related sequences were merged to remove PCR and sequencing errors. V, D and J gene segments were assigned by aligning CDR3 sequences to IMGT reference sequences. For a sequence to be retained, at least a six-nucleotide match to both a V gene segment and a J gene segment was required. Rearrangements were called productive when the CDR3 lacked stop codons and stayed in frame with V and J; all others were non-productive. Following IMGT convention, CDR3 was defined as the stretch from the second conserved V-encoded cysteine to the conserved J-encoded phenylalanine. The earlier analysis of about 560 of the donors excluded any sequence lacking an unambiguous match to a single V gene segment. An earlier analysis of roughly 590 of the donors called V segments functional above 56.7% productive rearrangements and segregating when the between-donor standard deviation exceeded 5%. A statistical classification framework was built for diagnosing cytomegalovirus status from the catalog of TCR beta chain sequences. V and J gene assignment, in a later analysis, came from comparing TCR nucleotide sequences with IMGT/GENE-DB human TR gene sequences. Using the TCRdist pipeline, a later analysis assigned CDR3 sequences along with most-parsimonious VDJ recombination scenarios. In a later analysis, every TCR beta chain was defined by the combination of its CDR3 amino acid sequence and its V-gene family, and reads without a unique V-gene family were dropped. To address suspected cross-contamination and a sequencing artifact, a later analysis removed 450 to 700 highly shared, low-generation-probability nucleotide sequences. In a later analysis, a clonal expansion index was calculated for each public chain from normalized within-repertoire ranks of inferred template counts. A later analysis computed generation probabilities with a VDJ recombination model fitted to out-of-frame rearrangements, and checked the results against IGoR. Hypergeometric tests were used in a later analysis to score TCR-TCR, TCR-HLA and TCR-CMV co-occurrence, with a repertoire-size bias correction applied to the TCR pairs. False discovery rates were estimated in a later analysis by permuting HLA or CMV assignments 20 times. In a later analysis, co-occurring TCRs were grouped using DBSCAN, and TCRdist sequence similarity was added for clustering within HLA-allele-positive subsets. Co-occurrence clustering excluded repertoires with fewer than 30,000 or more than 120,000 public chains, plus five with anomalous nucleotide sharing. Not all clones reach the TCRdb copy of this immuneACCESS table, which keeps in-frame sequences only. Checked studies attribute under half of the gap to unresolved V genes and leave the rest unexplained. The V and J calls and clone size are taken from that table; D and trimming were inferred from the DNA. The table for this sample lists approximately 77,000 clones; around 84% of them were counted only once. 4% to 4.5% of the sample belongs to the ten largest clones.

The cohort was made up of 666 healthy bone marrow donors. All cohort members were sampled while nominally healthy, although unrecorded immune exposures were likely present. The donor was CMV seronegative and belonged to the group of around 400 seronegative cohort members. Every donor gave a peripheral blood sample, and the peripheral blood mononuclear cells from that sample were used for TCR beta sequencing. Genomic DNA was extracted from the blood cell samples with the Qiagen DNeasy Blood Extraction Kit. The data were taken from a study of cytomegalovirus exposure and HLA in healthy donors (dated by TCRdb to about 2017). For the study in its entirety: An earlier analysis of roughly 500 of the donors reported approximately 300 Gb of sequence data and some 110 million unique TCR beta sequences obtained from 180 million or so T cells. About 300 gigabases of sequencing data and 70 million to 100 million unique TCR sequences were included in an early release covering several hundred HLA-typed donors. The genetic ancestry cluster associated with self-reported Caucasian donors included 81% of the approximately 400 genotyped donors. The study aimed to test whether signatures of past pathogen exposure could be identified by cataloging public T cell receptors. Using immunosequencing, the study profiled T cell repertoires from around 670 subjects and related those repertoires to cytomegalovirus serostatus. A separate validation cohort of 100 to 150 different subjects was used in addition to the approximately 670-subject first cohort. To predict cytomegalovirus infection status, the study combined high-throughput TCR immunosequencing, statistical association of individual TCRs with disease status, and machine learning. A later analysis re-analyzed previously published TCR beta repertoires from 550 to 700 donors and added high-resolution HLA genotyping to study TCR occurrence patterns. Rather than drawing on any new phenotypic data, the later analysis identified candidate immune exposures from TCR beta sequences and the way those sequences occurred across donors. To decide whether each TCR beta V gene segment behaved as functional or pseudogenic, an earlier analysis of some 600 of the donors relied on high-throughput TCR beta sequencing. Alongside the repertoire data, information on donor age, sex, ethnicity and CMV serostatus was compiled. Genome-wide SNP genotypes for about 65% of the 666 donors were used in a later genetic analysis, which treated that subset as a discovery cohort. Every discovery cohort repertoire had been produced on one sequencing platform. HLA typing covered class I and class II loci at four-digit resolution. The number of typed donors differed by locus: about 620-640 for A, B, C, DRB1 and DQB1; roughly 510 for DQA1; around 580 for DPA1; and roughly 450 for DPB1. Four or five DR-DQ haplotypes were handled as single units for association and clustering because linkage in the cohort was strong. Across about 380 genotyped donors of the cohort, an average of about 240,000 unique TCR beta nucleotide sequences per donor were sequenced, and 15% to 20% of those sequences were non-productive. What the work shows at the level of the full study, not this receptor alone: Specific HLA alleles were associated with 15,000 to 20,000 TCR beta sequences at a false discovery rate of 0.05 in a later analysis. The authors suggested that the approach could potentially be extended to other disease states and immunological phenotypes. Strong co-occurrence of HLA alleles, especially DR and DQ, made assigning TCR associations to individual alleles difficult. Linkage disequilibrium might explain the correlated functional status among segregating V segments, but an unknown experimental factor could not be excluded. V-gene and J-gene trimming of TCR beta chains was associated with a missense DCLRE1C variant in a later genetic analysis, and the association was replicated in an independent cohort. Some IMGT-functional V segments, including TRBV6-2 and TRBV6-3, could not be told apart with the 87-base-pair reads, so those segments were excluded. In a later analysis, HLA-associated TCR beta chains showed more clonal expansion and lower generation probabilities than non-associated chains that were equally common. Most TCR sequences were seen in very few donors, while some public TCRs were found in many individuals. HLA typing was unavailable for some donors at each locus, so association tests used only the typed subset. In a later analysis, several top co-occurrence clusters were reported to appear linked to parvovirus B19, influenza, CMV and Epstein-Barr virus. In an earlier analysis of 587 of the donors, most TCR beta V segments appeared in productive rearrangements about 87% or about 30% of the time, broadly matching IMGT annotations. In a later genetic analysis, fewer N-insertions in productive TCRs were reported among donors in an Asian-associated ancestry cluster than the roughly 700-donor mean. The only immune exposure information available for the cohort was CMV serostatus. A later analysis found that most CMV-associated TCR beta chains appeared HLA-restricted, with HLA associations seemingly driven largely by CMV exposure. The presence/absence analyses assumed that sequencing depth was roughly uniform across donors, and that assumption may not be true. Only TCR beta chains were sequenced in this cohort, and the absence of alpha or paired-chain data limited detectable features. Three of the identified cytomegalovirus-associated TCR beta chains were confirmed in vitro to be specific for cytomegalovirus antigens. A total of roughly 160 TCR beta chains were listed by the study as associated with cytomegalovirus. Some 15 rarely observed V segments, including chromosome 9 orphons, were excluded from the earlier analysis of some 590 of the donors because counts were too low. A further reported finding was that TCR beta sequences accurately predicted the HLA-A and HLA-B alleles for most subjects in the first cohort. The classifier was reported to diagnose cytomegalovirus status with high specificity and sensitivity in both the original cohort and the validation cohort. In a later analysis, TCR association rates were found to vary across HLA loci, with the most associated TCRs seen for DRB1 alleles and the fewest for HLA-C alleles. A cluster of highly shared sequence variants was judged likely to be a technical artifact of the sequencing pipeline.

The CDR3 measures 15 amino acids from cysteine to phenylalanine. Solely the CDR3 DNA is kept, with 45 bases framed from the first base. CDR1 and CDR2 were assigned from the germline V gene (reference sequence) as SEHNR and FQNEAQ. V lost 0 bases and J lost 2 bases; the stretch between them is 10 bases long. Recombination connected TRBV7-9 to TRBJ1-2; TRBD1 could be the D gene, as 6 bases match. The TCR originated in a middle-aged man in good health and CMV-seronegative. The sequenced sample consisted of PBMCs. The DNA sequence is given as TGTGCCAGCAGCTTAGCCAGGACAGCGAACTATGGCTACACCTTC. Translated, this is CASSLARTANYGYTF.